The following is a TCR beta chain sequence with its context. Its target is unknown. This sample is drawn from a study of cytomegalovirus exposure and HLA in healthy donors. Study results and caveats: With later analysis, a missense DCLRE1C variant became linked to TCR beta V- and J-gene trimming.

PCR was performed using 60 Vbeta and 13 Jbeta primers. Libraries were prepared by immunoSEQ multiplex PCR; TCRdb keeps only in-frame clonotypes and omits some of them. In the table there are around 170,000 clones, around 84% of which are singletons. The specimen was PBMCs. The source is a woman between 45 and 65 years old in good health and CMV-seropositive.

The CDR3 here is CASKLGAANQPQHF. The CDR3 DNA is TGTGCCAGCAAGCTTGGGGCAGCTAATCAGCCCCAGCATTTT. The rearrangement joins TRBV7-8 to TRBJ1-5; TRBD1 might be the D (5 bases). The germline V gene encodes CDR1 SGHVS and CDR2 FQNEAQ. With 7 bases removed from V and 4 bases from J, the gap between germline ends came to 14 bases. The CDR3 has 14 amino acids. The complete variable domain, with remaining parts taken from reference TRBV7-8 and TRBJ1-5, reads GAGVSQSPRYKVAKRGQDVALRCDPISGHVSLFWYQQALGQGPEFLTYFQNEAQLDKSGLPSDRFFAERPEGSVSTLKIQRTQQEDSAVYLCASKLGAANQPQHFGDGTRLSIL.